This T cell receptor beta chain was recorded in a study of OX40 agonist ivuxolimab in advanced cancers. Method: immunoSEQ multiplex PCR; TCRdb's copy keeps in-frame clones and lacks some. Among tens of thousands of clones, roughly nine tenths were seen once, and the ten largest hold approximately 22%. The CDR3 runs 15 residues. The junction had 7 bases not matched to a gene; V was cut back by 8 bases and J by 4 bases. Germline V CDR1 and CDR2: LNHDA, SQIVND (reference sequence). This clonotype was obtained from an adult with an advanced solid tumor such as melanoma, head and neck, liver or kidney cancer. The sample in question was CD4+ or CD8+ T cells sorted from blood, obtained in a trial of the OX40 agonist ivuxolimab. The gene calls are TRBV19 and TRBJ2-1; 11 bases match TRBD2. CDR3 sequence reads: CASRVAGGPYNEQFF. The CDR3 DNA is TGTGCCAGTCGGGTAGCGGGAGGGCCGTACAATGAGCAGTTCTTC.